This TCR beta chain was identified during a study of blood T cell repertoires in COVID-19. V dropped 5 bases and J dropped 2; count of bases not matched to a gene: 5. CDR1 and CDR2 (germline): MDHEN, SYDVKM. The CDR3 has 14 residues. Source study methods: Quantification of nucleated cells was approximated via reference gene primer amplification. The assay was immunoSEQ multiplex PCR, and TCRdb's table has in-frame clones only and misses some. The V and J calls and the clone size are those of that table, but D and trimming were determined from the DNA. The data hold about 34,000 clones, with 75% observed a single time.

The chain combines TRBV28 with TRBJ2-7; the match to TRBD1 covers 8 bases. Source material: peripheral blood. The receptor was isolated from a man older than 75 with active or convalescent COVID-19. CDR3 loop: CASSMMTGAYEQYF. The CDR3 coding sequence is TGTGCCAGCAGTATGATGACAGGGGCCTACGAGCAGTACTTC.